The clone carrying this TCR beta chain was found once. Its antigen is as yet unknown. Time point denoted: persistent/refractory GD, antithyroid drugs over 5 years with positive TRAb. Researchers made the TCR library from RNA that was extracted from PBMCs. The patients were drawn from one endocrinology department in Xi'an, China. Researchers made TCR beta libraries by using iRepertoire HTBI primers and running Arm-PCR on CDR3 regions. A single record per CDR3 protein comes from TCRdb applying MiXCR to the multiplex PCR reads. The table lists a few hundred thousand distinct CDR3 sequences, about a fifth of them singletons, with roughly 7% in the top ten. Germline V gene lookup returns CDR1 SGHTA and CDR2 FQGTGA. The CDR3 is 16 amino acids. V lost 0 bases, J lost 0 bases, and 11 bases lay in between. The sample originates from a study of regulatory T cells in long-lasting Graves disease. About the study: Persistence in Graves' disease required over 5 years of antithyroid drugs plus positive TSH receptor antibodies. Study findings and constraints: TRBV28, TRBJ1-2 and TRBJ2-5 were favored in persistent disease. It was peripheral blood alone, not thyroid tissue, that was studied.

Source: peripheral blood mononuclear cells (PBMCs), taken when the disease was refractory, from a patient treated with antithyroid drugs. This receptor was taken from a female donor with Graves disease. The V gene is TRBV7-3, the J gene TRBJ1-2; tentatively, D is TRBD1 (5 bases). The CDR3 DNA reads as TGTGCCAGCAGCTTAACAGGGGACTTAGCTAACTATGGCTACACCTTC. Protein sequence: CASSLTGDLANYGYTF.